This T cell receptor (beta chain) was identified in a study of read filtering for tumor transcriptome and immune sequencing. The sample holds many counts of this clonotype. The library was built from around 0.4 ug RNA with molecular barcoded adaptors for alpha/delta and beta/gamma chains. MiXCR, applied by TCRdb to the reads, yields one record per CDR3 protein. The sample contains some 120,000 distinct CDR3 sequences, under 15% of which appear only once. Trimming left V 5 bases short and J 8 bases short, with 12 bases between. This CDR3 contains 12 residues. CDR1 SEHNR and CDR2 FQNEAQ come from the germline V gene (reference sequence).

Sequenced input: a population of CD138-negative cells sorted from bone marrow. This TCR was sampled from a donor at least 40 years old with multiple myeloma. The rearrangement joins TRBV7-9 to TRBJ1-1; D perhaps matches TRBD1 (6 bases). The CDR3 region is CASSLGTGEAFF. The CDR3, as DNA: TGTGCCAGCAGCCTAGGCACAGGGGAAGCTTTCTTT.